The next 14 T cell receptor beta chains were all read from a single sample in a study of CD4 T cells in relation to SARS-CoV-2 and coronaviruses. These receptors have no known antigen. Measured with immunoSEQ multiplex PCR; TCRdb has only the in-frame clones, and not every one. The sample lists 20,000 to 30,000 clones, 75% to 85% occurring once. The unexposed donors gave CD4+ T cells in about 2011-2019, prior to COVID-19. CD4+ T cells were isolated from the cells after more than nine days of culture. Sample: CD4+ T cells from PBMCs, cultured in vitro. The receptors stem from a human donor in good health.

This clone turned up a few times. One end of the junction varies from germline; a read error may be responsible. V gene TRBV5-4 combines with J gene TRBJ2-7, with a possible D match to TRBD1 (6 bases). The CDR3 contains 12 residues. Germline loops: CDR1 SGHNT, CDR2 YYREEE (reference sequence). CDR3 residues: CASSLALGAANF. CDR3 bases: TGTGCCAGCAGCTTGGCCCTGGGGGCGGCGAACTTC.

The rearrangement uses TRBV28 and TRBJ2-7; TRBD1 matches 10 bases. The germline V gene encodes CDR1 MDHEN and CDR2 SYDVKM. The CDR3 consists of 15 residues. Trimming removed 3 bases from V and 6 bases from J; junction bases left unmatched: 8. The CDR3 protein is CASSFIGTGVPEQYF. Here the CDR3 DNA reads TGTGCCAGCAGTTTTATTGGGACAGGGGTTCCCGAGCAGTACTTC. The full variable domain, its missing parts supplied by reference TRBV28 and TRBJ2-7, is DVKVTQSSRYLVKRTGEKVFLECVQDMDHENMFWYRQDPGLGLRLIYFSYDVKMKEKGDIPEGYSVSREKKERFSLILESASTNQTSMYLCASSFIGTGVPEQYFGPGTRLTVT.

V and J are TRBV11-2 and TRBJ2-3, with 8 bases aligning to TRBD2. CDR1 and CDR2 (germline): SGHAT, FQNNGV. The CDR3 loop spans 14 amino acids. V trimming: 3 bases; J trimming: 6 bases; junction bases outside the gene matches: 5. The CDR3 loop reads CASSLSGSGDTQYF. The CDR3 DNA reads TGTGCCAGCAGCTTGAGCGGGAGTGGGGATACGCAGTATTTT. The full variable domain, with the rest looked up from reference TRBV11-2 and TRBJ2-3, is EAGVAQSPRYKIIEKRQSVAFWCNPISGHATLYWYQQILGQGPKLLIQFQNNGVVDDSQLPKDRFSAERLKGVDSTLKIQPAKLEDSAVYLCASSLSGSGDTQYFGPGTRLTVL.

The V and J genes are TRBV5-1 and TRBJ2-3; D not certain. V gave up 4 bases and J gave up 6 bases, with 6 bases separating them. There are 11 residues in the CDR3. From germline, CDR1 is SGHRS and CDR2 YFSETQ. The CDR3 sequence: CASSEIDTQYF. The CDR3 DNA reads as TGCGCCAGCAGCGAGATTGATACGCAGTATTTT.

This chain connects TRBV7-9 to TRBJ1-2, with D perhaps matching TRBD1 (5 bases). CDR1 and CDR2 from the germline V gene are SEHNR and FQNEAQ (reference sequence). There are 16 residues in the CDR3. V gave up 5 bases and J gave up 2 bases, with 18 bases separating them. The CDR3 reads CASSPMGLRLNYGYTF. CDR3 sequence (DNA): TGTGCCAGCAGCCCAATGGGACTCCGATTGAACTATGGCTACACCTTC.

DNA of the CDR3: TGTGCCAGCAGAAGGGGACGCAATAGCAATCAGCCCCAGCATTTT. This encodes CASRRGRNSNQPQHF. This rearrangement joins TRBV6-5 to TRBJ1-5, with D perhaps TRBD1 (5 bases). The V gene's germline CDR1 is MNHEY and CDR2 SVGAGI. CDR3 size: 15 residues. Trimming shortened V by 6 bases and J by 0 bases, and 12 bases separated the two germline ends.

The chain joins TRBV19 to TRBJ1-3; 10 bases are a match to TRBD1. Losses at the gene ends were 6 bases for V and 4 bases for J; bases not matched to a gene: 9. Germline CDR1 and CDR2: LNHDA and SQIVND (reference sequence). The CDR3 loop spans 16 amino acids. For the CDR3, the DNA is TGTGCCAGTAGCAACCCCGGACAGGGGGAAGGAAACACCATATATTTT. This codes for CASSNPGQGEGNTIYF.

V and J are TRBV28 and TRBJ1-2; D not certain. Germline loops: CDR1 MDHEN, CDR2 SYDVKM. This CDR3 region has 14 residues. The V gene lost 3 bases and the J gene lost 1 base, with 9 bases spanning the gap. The CDR3 here is CASSLGWGNYGYTF. The CDR3 region has the DNA TGTGCCAGCAGTTTGGGTTGGGGTAACTATGGCTACACCTTC.

The chain joins TRBV25-1 to TRBJ2-7; D unclear. The CDR3 has 12 residues. Germline V lookup: CDR1 MGHDK, CDR2 SYGVNS. Deletions cut 8 bases from V and 3 bases from J, with 11 bases between. The CDR3 bases are TGTGCCAGCTCCTTCTCCGGCTACGAGCAGTACTTC. This sequence encodes CASSFSGYEQYF.

V usage is TRBV27 and J usage is TRBJ1-1, with D perhaps TRBD1 (5 bases). Trimming took 6 bases from V and 5 from J, leaving 16 bases between them. The CDR3 contains 14 residues. Germline V gives CDR1 MNHEY, CDR2 SMNVEV (reference sequence). The DNA of the CDR3 is TGTGCCAGCAGGCCCCAGGGAGAGGTAACTGAAGCTTTCTTT. It specifies CASRPQGEVTEAFF.

The V call is TRBV29-1, the J call TRBJ1-1; D remains unclear. CDR1 and CDR2 from the germline V gene are SQVTM and ANQGSEA. Between the trimmed V and J ends, which lost 6 bases and 8 bases, there was a span of 19 bases. The CDR3 contains 13 residues. The CDR3 spells CSVEPRTYSEAFF. CDR3 coding DNA: TGCAGCGTCGAACCCAGGACTTACTCCGAAGCTTTCTTT.

This chain connects TRBV4-2 to TRBJ1-6; 7 bases line up with TRBD1. Germline CDR1 reads LGHNA; CDR2 reads YNFKEQ. V shed 0 bases and J 10 bases; nucleotides not matched to a gene: 9. CDR3 size: 16 residues. CDR3 residues: CASSQEVDRVGSPLHF. The CDR3 nucleotides are TGTGCCAGCAGCCAAGAAGTCGACAGGGTTGGCTCACCCCTCCACTTT.

The V gene is TRBV6-6, the J gene TRBJ2-3; D is possibly TRBD2 (6 bases). CDR3 length: 18 amino acids. Germline values: CDR1 MNHNY, CDR2 SVGAGI (reference sequence). V lost 5 bases and J lost 2, with 23 bases in between. CDR3 in amino acids: CASSHLGPRGALTDTQYF. CDR3 nucleotides: TGTGCCAGCAGTCATTTGGGCCCCCGCGGGGCTCTCACAGATACGCAGTATTTT.

V gene TRBV27 combines with J gene TRBJ2-5; TRBD1 agrees at 8 bases. This CDR3 comprises 16 residues. Germline assignment: CDR1 MNHEY and CDR2 SMNVEV (reference sequence). Germline trimming cut 5 bases from V and 4 bases from J; bases unmatched to any gene: 12. This CDR3 reads CASSTADRVWLETQYF. CDR3 nucleotide sequence: TGTGCCAGCAGTACCGCGGACAGGGTGTGGTTAGAGACCCAGTACTTC.